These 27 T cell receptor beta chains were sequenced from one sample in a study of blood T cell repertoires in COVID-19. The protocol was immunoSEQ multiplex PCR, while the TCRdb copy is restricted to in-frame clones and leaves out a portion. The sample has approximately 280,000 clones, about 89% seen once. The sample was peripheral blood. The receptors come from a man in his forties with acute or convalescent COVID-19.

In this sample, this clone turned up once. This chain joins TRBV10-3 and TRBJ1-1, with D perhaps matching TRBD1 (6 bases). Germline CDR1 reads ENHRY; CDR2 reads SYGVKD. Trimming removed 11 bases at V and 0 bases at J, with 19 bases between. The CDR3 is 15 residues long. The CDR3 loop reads CASTATGALNTEAFF. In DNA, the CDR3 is TGTGCCTCAACAGCGACAGGCGCCCTGAACACTGAAGCTTTCTTT.

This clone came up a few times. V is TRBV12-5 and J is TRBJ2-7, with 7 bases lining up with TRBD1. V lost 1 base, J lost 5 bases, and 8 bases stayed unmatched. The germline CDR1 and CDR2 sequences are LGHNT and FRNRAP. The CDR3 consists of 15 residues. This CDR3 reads CASGLARQGIHEQYF. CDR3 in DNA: TGTGCTAGTGGTTTGGCCCGACAGGGAATCCACGAGCAGTACTTC.

CDR3 residues: CASSPVGGYGYTF. In DNA form, the CDR3 reads TGTGCCAGCAGCCCGGTGGGGGGCTATGGCTACACCTTC. The chain joins TRBV6-5 to TRBJ1-2, with TRBD1 as a possible D gene (5 bases). The CDR3 has 13 residues. CDR1 and CDR2 from the germline V gene are MNHEY and SVGAGI. The germline V and J ends were trimmed by 6 bases and 4 bases, with 12 bases remaining between them.

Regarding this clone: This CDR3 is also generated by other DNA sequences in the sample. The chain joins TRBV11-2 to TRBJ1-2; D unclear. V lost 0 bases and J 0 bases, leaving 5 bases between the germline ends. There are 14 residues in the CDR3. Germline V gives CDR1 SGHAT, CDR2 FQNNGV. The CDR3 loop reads CASSLDGANYGYTF. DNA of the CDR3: TGTGCCAGCAGCTTAGACGGAGCTAACTATGGCTACACCTTC.

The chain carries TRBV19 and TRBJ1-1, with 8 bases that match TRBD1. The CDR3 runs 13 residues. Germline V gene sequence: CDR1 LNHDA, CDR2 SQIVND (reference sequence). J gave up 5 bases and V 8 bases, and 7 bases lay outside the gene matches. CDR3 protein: CASHTGGLTEAFF. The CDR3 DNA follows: TGTGCCAGTCATACAGGGGGGTTGACTGAAGCTTTCTTT. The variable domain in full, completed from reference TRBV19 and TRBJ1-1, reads DGGITQSPKYLFRKEGQNVTLSCEQNLNHDAMYWYRQDPGQGLRLIYYSQIVNDFQKGDIAEGYSVSREKKESFPLTVTSAQKNPTAFYLCASHTGGLTEAFFGQGTRLTVV.

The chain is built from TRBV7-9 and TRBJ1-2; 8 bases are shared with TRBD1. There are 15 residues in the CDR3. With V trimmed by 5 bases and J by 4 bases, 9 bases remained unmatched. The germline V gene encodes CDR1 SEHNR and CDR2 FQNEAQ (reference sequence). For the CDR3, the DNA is TGTGCCAGCAGCCCCTCGACAGGGGCACTCTATGGCTACACCTTC. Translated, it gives CASSPSTGALYGYTF.

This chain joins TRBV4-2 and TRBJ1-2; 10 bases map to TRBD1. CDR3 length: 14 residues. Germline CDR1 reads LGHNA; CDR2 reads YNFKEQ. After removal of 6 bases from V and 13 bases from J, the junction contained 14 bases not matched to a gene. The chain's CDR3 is CASRKGTGVQLCTF. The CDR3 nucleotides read TGTGCCAGCAGAAAGGGGACAGGGGTTCAGTTATGCACCTTC.

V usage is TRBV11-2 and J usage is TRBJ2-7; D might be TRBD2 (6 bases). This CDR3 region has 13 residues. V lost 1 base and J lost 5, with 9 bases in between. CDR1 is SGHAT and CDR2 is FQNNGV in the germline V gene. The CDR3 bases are TGTGCCAGCAGCTTAGGGTGGGGGGACGAGCAGTACTTC. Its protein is CASSLGWGDEQYF.

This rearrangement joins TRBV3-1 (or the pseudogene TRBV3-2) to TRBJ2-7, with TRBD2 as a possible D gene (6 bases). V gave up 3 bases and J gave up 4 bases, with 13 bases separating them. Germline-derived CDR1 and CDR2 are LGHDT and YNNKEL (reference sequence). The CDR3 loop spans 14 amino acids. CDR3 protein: CASSQKLGGYEQYF. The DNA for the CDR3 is TGTGCCAGCAGCCAGAAACTGGGGGGATACGAGCAGTACTTC.

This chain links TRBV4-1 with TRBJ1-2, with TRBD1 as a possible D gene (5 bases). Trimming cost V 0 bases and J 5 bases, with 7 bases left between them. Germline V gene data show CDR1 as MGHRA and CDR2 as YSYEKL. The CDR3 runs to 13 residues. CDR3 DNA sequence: TGCGCCAGCAGCCAAGATCCAGGGTATGGCTACACCTTC. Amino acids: CASSQDPGYGYTF.

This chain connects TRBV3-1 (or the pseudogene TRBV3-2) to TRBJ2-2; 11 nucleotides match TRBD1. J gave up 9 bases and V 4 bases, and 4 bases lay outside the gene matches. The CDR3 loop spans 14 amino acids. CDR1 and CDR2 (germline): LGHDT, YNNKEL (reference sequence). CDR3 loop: CASSPGQGAWELFF. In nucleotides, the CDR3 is TGTGCCAGCAGCCCCGGACAGGGGGCCTGGGAGCTGTTTTTT.

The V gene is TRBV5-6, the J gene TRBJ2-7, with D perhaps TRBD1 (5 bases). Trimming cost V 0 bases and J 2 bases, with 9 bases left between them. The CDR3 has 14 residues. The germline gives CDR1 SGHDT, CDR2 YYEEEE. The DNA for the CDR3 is TGTGCCAGCAGCTTGGTGCCAGGGACCTACGAGCAGTACTTC. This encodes CASSLVPGTYEQYF.

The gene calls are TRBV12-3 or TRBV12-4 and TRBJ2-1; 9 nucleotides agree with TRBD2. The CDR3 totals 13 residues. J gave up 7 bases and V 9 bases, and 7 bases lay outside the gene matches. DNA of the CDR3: TGTGCCAGTGACAGCGGGGGGATTAATGAGCAGTTCTTC. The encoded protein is CASDSGGINEQFF.

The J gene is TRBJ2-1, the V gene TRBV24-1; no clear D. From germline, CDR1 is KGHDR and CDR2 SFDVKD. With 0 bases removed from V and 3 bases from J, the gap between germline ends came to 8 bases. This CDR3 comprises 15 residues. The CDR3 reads CATSDLSLDYNEQFF. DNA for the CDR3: TGTGCCACCAGTGATTTGAGTCTAGACTACAATGAGCAGTTCTTC.

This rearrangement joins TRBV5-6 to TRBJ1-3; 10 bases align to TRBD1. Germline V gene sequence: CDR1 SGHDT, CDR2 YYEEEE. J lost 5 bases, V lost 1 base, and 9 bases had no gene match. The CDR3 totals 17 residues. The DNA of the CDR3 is TGTGCCAGCAGCTTGTTGCCGACGGGACAGGGGAGAAACACCATATATTTT. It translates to CASSLLPTGQGRNTIYF.

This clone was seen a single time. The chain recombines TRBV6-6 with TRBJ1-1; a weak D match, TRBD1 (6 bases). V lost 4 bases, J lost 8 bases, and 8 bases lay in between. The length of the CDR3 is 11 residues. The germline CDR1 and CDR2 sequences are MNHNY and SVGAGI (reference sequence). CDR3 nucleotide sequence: TGTGCCAGCAGTTTAGGACAGGAAGCTTTCTTT. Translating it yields CASSLGQEAFF.

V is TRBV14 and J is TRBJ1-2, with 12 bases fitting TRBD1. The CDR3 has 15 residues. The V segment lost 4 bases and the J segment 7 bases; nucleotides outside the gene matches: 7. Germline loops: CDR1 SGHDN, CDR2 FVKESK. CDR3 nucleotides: TGTGCCAGCAGCCCGGGACAGGGGGCGGGAGCTGGCTACACCTTC. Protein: CASSPGQGAGAGYTF.

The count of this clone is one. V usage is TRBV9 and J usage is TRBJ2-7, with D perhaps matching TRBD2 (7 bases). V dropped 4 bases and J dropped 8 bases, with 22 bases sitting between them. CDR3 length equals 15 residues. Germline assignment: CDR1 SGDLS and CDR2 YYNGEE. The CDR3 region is CASSLLGGVHSQQYF. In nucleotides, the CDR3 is TGTGCCAGCAGCCTCTTAGGGGGGGTTCATAGTCAGCAGTACTTC. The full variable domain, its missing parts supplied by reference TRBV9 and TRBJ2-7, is DSGVTQTPKHLITATGQRVTLRCSPRSGDLSVYWYQQSLDQGLQFLIQYYNGEERAKGNILERFSAQQFPDLHSELNLSSLELGDSALYFCASSLLGGVHSQQYFGPGTRLTVT.

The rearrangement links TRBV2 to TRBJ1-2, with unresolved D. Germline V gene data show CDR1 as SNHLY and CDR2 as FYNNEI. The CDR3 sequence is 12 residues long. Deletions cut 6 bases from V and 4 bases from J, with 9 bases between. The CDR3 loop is CASRGLGYGYTF. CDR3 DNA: TGTGCCAGCAGGGGCCTTGGCTATGGCTACACCTTC.

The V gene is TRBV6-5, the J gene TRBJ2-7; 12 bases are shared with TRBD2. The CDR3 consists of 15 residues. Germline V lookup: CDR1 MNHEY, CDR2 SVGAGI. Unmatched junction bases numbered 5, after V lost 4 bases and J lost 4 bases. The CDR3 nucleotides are TGTGCCAGCAGTTCTGGACTAGCGGGGTCTTACGAGCAGTACTTC. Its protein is CASSSGLAGSYEQYF.

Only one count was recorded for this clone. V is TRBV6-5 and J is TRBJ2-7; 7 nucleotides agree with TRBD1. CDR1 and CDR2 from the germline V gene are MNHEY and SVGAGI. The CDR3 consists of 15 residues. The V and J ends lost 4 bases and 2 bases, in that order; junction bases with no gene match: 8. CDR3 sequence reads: CASSLKQGVTYEQYF. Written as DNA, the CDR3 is TGTGCCAGCAGTTTGAAGCAGGGGGTTACCTACGAGCAGTACTTC.

The CDR3 DNA reads as TGCGCCAGCAGCTTACAGGGAGAATCCAACGAGCAGTACTTC. It is translated as CASSLQGESNEQYF. The chain is built from TRBV5-1 and TRBJ2-7, with D possibly TRBD1 on 6 matching bases. V lost 2 bases, J lost 5 bases, and 14 bases lay in between. The CDR3 has 14 amino acids. The germline V gene encodes CDR1 SGHRS and CDR2 YFSETQ.

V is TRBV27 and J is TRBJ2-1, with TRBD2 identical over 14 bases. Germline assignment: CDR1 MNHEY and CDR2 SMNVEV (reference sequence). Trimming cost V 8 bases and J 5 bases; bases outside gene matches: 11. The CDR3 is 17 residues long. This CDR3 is CASSGLAGGYQNNEQFF. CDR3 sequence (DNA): TGTGCCAGCTCAGGACTAGCGGGGGGCTACCAAAACAATGAGCAGTTCTTC.

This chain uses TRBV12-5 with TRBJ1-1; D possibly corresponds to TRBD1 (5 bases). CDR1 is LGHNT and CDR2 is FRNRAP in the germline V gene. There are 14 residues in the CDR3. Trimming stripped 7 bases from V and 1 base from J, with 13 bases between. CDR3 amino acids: CASAWGTENTEAFF. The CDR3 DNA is TGTGCTAGTGCCTGGGGCACGGAGAACACTGAAGCTTTCTTT.

The CDR3: CSAFYTEAFF. The CDR3 DNA sequence: TGCAGTGCTTTCTACACTGAAGCTTTCTTT. The V gene is TRBV20-1, the J gene TRBJ1-1; D ambiguous. This CDR3 spans 10 amino acids. V lost 5 bases and J lost 3, with 4 bases in between. Germline V CDR1 and CDR2: DFQATT, SNEGSKA (reference sequence).

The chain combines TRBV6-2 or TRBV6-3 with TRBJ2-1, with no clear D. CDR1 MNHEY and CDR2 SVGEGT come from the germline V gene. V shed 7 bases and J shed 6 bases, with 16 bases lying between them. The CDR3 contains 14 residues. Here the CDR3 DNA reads TGTGCCAGCAACCCCCGTGGGCACGCCAATGAGCAGTTCTTC. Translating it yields CASNPRGHANEQFF.

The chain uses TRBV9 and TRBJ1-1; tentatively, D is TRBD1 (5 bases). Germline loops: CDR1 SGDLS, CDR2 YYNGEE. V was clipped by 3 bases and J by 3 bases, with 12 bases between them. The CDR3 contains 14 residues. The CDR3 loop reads CASSAVGGYTEAFF. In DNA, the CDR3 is TGTGCCAGCAGCGCCGTTGGGGGGTACACTGAAGCTTTCTTT.